The 9 T cell receptor beta chains given below trace back to one sample, sequenced in a study of T-cell memory formation after mild COVID-19. One entry per CDR3 protein, called by TCRdb with MiXCR from the 5' RACE reads. The sample has about 15,000 distinct CDR3 sequences, roughly a fifth seen once. The sample comprised PBMCs or a T cell subset sorted from them (not recorded which). These receptor sequences come from a young man who had mild COVID-19 (a few samples of this study predate the infection). Cell type and time point are not known.

This CDR3 reads CSARAPHNRVSYNEQFF. Written as DNA, the CDR3 is TGCAGTGCTAGAGCACCCCATAACAGGGTCTCCTACAATGAGCAGTTCTTC. The chain recombines TRBV20-1 with TRBJ2-1; D is possibly TRBD1 (6 bases). V was pared by 1 base and J by 0 bases, with 16 bases between. Germline-derived CDR1 and CDR2 are DFQATT and SNEGSKA (reference sequence). The CDR3 is made up of 17 amino acids.

This clonotype showed up many times. V is TRBV12-3 or TRBV12-4 and J is TRBJ1-1, with TRBD1 matching over 8 bases. The length of the CDR3 is 14 residues. The junction had 5 bases not matched to a gene; V was cut back by 7 bases and J by 1 base. The CDR3 loop reads CASTQDRGNTEAFF. For the CDR3, the DNA is TGTGCCAGCACCCAAGACAGGGGGAACACTGAAGCTTTCTTT.

At least ten counts were recorded for this clonotype. CDR3 protein: CASIDPGARTDTQYF. For the CDR3, the DNA is TGTGCCAGCATCGACCCGGGGGCTCGCACAGATACGCAGTATTTT. The rearrangement links TRBV7-2 to TRBJ2-3, with D possibly called TRBD1 or TRBD2 (6 bases each). The CDR3 consists of 15 residues. The V gene lost 7 bases and the J gene lost 1 base, with 15 bases spanning the gap. Per the germline V gene, CDR1 is SGHTA and CDR2 is FQGNSA.

This clonotype is labeled medium-sized. The rearrangement joins TRBV12-3 or TRBV12-4 to TRBJ2-1; 9 bases map to TRBD2. V was clipped by 3 bases and J by 4 bases; unmatched bases: 7. The CDR3 totals 16 residues. The CDR3 region is CASSFLAGGPYNEQFF. In nucleotides, the CDR3 is TGTGCCAGCAGTTTCCTCGCGGGGGGGCCTTACAATGAGCAGTTCTTC.

This clonotype came up many times. The J gene is TRBJ2-1, the V gene TRBV3-1; the D gene could be TRBD1 or TRBD2 (5 bases each). There are 16 residues in the CDR3. Germline V lookup: CDR1 LGHDT, CDR2 YNNKEL (reference sequence). Trimming removed 1 base at V and 2 bases at J, with 12 bases between. The CDR3 nucleotides are TGTGCCAGCAGCCAAGTTCAACGGGGCGCCTACAATGAGCAGTTCTTC. Amino acids: CASSQVQRGAYNEQFF.

The sample holds one count of this clonotype. The CDR3 DNA reads TGTGCCAGCAGGACAGCGGGGATGGATACGCAGTATTTT. Its protein product is CASRTAGMDTQYF. The V call is TRBV6-6, the J call TRBJ2-3, with 7 bases matching TRBD2. Trimming at V came to 6 bases and at J to 6 bases, leaving 6 bases not matched to a gene. This CDR3 region has 13 residues. CDR1 is MNHNY and CDR2 is SVGAGI in the germline V gene (reference sequence).

The chain links TRBV4-3 to TRBJ2-1; D remains ambiguous. Looked up from germline, CDR1 is LGHNA and CDR2 is YSLEER. This CDR3 is built from 15 residues. V was cut by 0 bases and J by 6 bases, with 12 bases left in between. CDR3 loop: CASSQDYGVANEQFF. For the CDR3, the DNA is TGCGCCAGCAGCCAAGACTATGGCGTCGCCAATGAGCAGTTCTTC.

The chain uses TRBV13 and TRBJ2-7; D remains unclear. This CDR3 region has 14 residues. V lost 5 bases, J lost 1 base, and 12 bases lay in between. Per the germline V gene, CDR1 is PRHDT and CDR2 is FYEKMQ (reference sequence). CDR3 protein: CASSPERVSYEQYF. The DNA for the CDR3 is TGTGCCAGCAGCCCTGAAAGGGTTTCCTACGAGCAGTACTTC.

This clonotype was picked up many times. This chain connects TRBV7-9 to TRBJ1-2; 7 bases align to TRBD1. J lost 7 bases, V lost 3 bases, and 14 bases had no gene match. CDR1 and CDR2 (germline): SEHNR, FQNEAQ (reference sequence). This CDR3 comprises 16 residues. CDR3 in amino acids: CASSFLETPQGTGYTF. The CDR3 DNA follows: TGTGCCAGCAGCTTCCTAGAAACCCCACAGGGGACTGGCTACACCTTC.